This is a list of T cell receptor beta chains from one sample in a study of identical twins. One entry per CDR3 protein, called by TCRdb with MiXCR from the 5' RACE reads. The profile shows approximately 1.8 million distinct CDR3 sequences, around 29% of them singletons. The source material was cord blood. Receptors were obtained from a newborn girl in good health. Each CDR3 is given with its conserved first and last residue.

J gene,CDR3 length,V gene,CDR3 protein
TRBJ1-1,16,TRBV5-1,CASSLLAGNMNTEAFF
TRBJ2-1,22,TRBV4-2,CASSQDPLGLAGVPNAYNEQFF
TRBJ2-3,11,TRBV29-1,CSVVGVDTQYF
TRBJ1-5,15,TRBV28,CASSFGQEANQPQHF
TRBJ1-5,14,TRBV5-1,CASSPSADNQPQHF
TRBJ1-1,14,TRBV27,CASSGEGWNTEAFF
TRBJ2-1,13,TRBV11-2,CASSLSPQLEQFF
TRBJ2-1,16,TRBV20-1,CSAPGWRGPSYNEQFF
TRBJ2-7,15,TRBV5-1,CASSLVVADSYEQYF
TRBJ2-5,12,TRBV28,CASTFEDNEQYF
TRBJ1-2,16,TRBV7-9,CASSVLRGQGGYGYTF
.,13,TRBV25-1,CASTSSGTYEQYF
TRBJ2-3,16,TRBV11-2,CASSLGLQAPGGTQYF
TRBJ2-5,14,TRBV7-6,CASSLSRSRETQYF
.,16,TRBV20-1,CSARSRLAGFSETQYF
TRBJ2-3,13,TRBV2,CASSEEEGNAQYF
TRBJ1-2,13,TRBV29-1,CSVEGAGARGYTF
TRBJ2-3,15,TRBV5-1,CASSLAASGPDTQYF
TRBJ2-2,15,TRBV30,CAWVLAGLGTGELFF
TRBJ1-1,16,TRBV7-6,CASSSRDSPMNTEAFF
TRBJ2-2,16,TRBV10-3,CAISDPGGADTGELFF
TRBJ2-4,17,TRBV6-6,CATGAGVSPLAKNIQYF
.,15,TRBV28,CASSGGRMSYNEQYF
TRBJ2-3,14,TRBV28,CAGSPGLTTDTQYF
TRBJ1-2,11,TRBV3-1,CASSQVGGYTF
TRBJ2-3,16,TRBV6-5,CASSYLTSGSTDTQYF
TRBJ2-7,15,TRBV20-1,CSTREGQILSYEQYF
TRBJ1-5,13,TRBV4-2,CASSQEDSQPQHF
TRBJ2-1,15,TRBV7-2,CANSLVMTTYNEQFF
TRBJ2-7,18,TRBV6-2/TRBV6-3,CASSYLGAGGPISYEQYF
TRBJ2-1,14,TRBV20-1,CSATSTGGLSEQFF
TRBJ2-1,15,TRBV19,CASSVPRSSYNEQFF
TRBJ2-3,16,TRBV5-1,CASSTPGTGSTDTQYF
TRBJ2-3,14,TRBV18,CASSRDRGQDTQYF
TRBJ2-7,16,TRBV5-8,CASSLSTGQGFHEQYF
TRBJ2-3,17,TRBV4-2,CASSQDSGGLHTDTQYF
TRBJ2-7,14,TRBV28,CASSLPGGYGLQYF
TRBJ1-6,16,TRBV20-1,CSARVELLLYNSPLHF
TRBJ1-4,16,TRBV4-1,CASSQAGGPYNEKLFF
TRBJ2-5,15,TRBV5-6,CASSSTANFQETQYF
TRBJ1-2,15,TRBV20-1,CSARPSTGIYYGYTF
TRBJ1-2,16,TRBV6-5,CASSYDHGTAAYGYTF
TRBJ2-4,17,TRBV27,CASGIAGGRGGKNIQYF
TRBJ2-7,14,TRBV28,CASSLAGHQYEQYF
TRBJ2-1,15,TRBV7-2,CASSGPQKRDNEQFF
TRBJ2-3,18,TRBV4-1,CASSQGSGRAGRTDTQYF